The rows below give T cell receptor beta chains drawn from one sample of a study of CD8+ T cells in alopecia areata. Measured with immunoSEQ multiplex PCR; TCRdb has only the in-frame clones, and not every one. The repertoire holds about 170,000 clones, approximately 70% seen once, with over 9.5% in the top ten. This sample comprised CD8+ T cells sorted from blood, obtained at week 0. These TCRs come from a human donor with alopecia areata. CDR3s include the opening cysteine and the closing phenylalanine or tryptophan. Each record gives: V gene, clone size, J gene, D gene, CDR3 protein, CDR3 DNA. The D gene is left open where the match is weak. Some rows have no size entry. The others give once, few or many, or a class for an expanded clone.

V: TRBV5-6; size: once; J: TRBJ1-2; D: NA; CDR3: CASSFGGTPNNYGYTF; DNA: TGTGCCAGCAGCTTTGGGGGTACCCCTAATAACTATGGCTACACCTTC
V: TRBV10-2; size: NA; J: TRBJ2-5; D: NA; CDR3: CASSPRDGETQYF; DNA: TGCGCCAGCAGTCCCAGGGATGGGGAGACCCAGTACTTC
V: TRBV7-7; size: few; J: TRBJ2-5; D: NA; CDR3: CASSLSPGVEETQYF; DNA: TGTGCCAGCAGCTTATCGCCAGGGGTCGAGGAGACCCAGTACTTC
V: TRBV19; size: few; J: TRBJ1-3; D: NA; CDR3: CASSIAGNTIYF; DNA: TGTGCCAGTAGTATAGCTGGAAACACCATATATTTT
V: TRBV7-2; size: once; J: TRBJ1-6; D: NA; CDR3: CASSRGGGGNSPLHF; DNA: TGTGCCAGCAGCCGCGGCGGAGGGGGTAATTCACCCCTCCACTTT
V: TRBV6-5; size: NA; J: TRBJ1-2; D: NA; CDR3: CASSYSRGGLNGYTF; DNA: TGTGCCAGCAGTTACTCGAGGGGGGGGCTGAATGGCTACACCTTC
V: TRBV11-2; size: NA; J: TRBJ2-3; D: TRBD2; CDR3: CASSFTSGDTDTQYF; DNA: TGTGCCAGCAGCTTTACTAGCGGGGACACAGATACGCAGTATTTT
V: TRBV5-1; size: NA; J: TRBJ2-3; D: NA; CDR3: CASSLALGSTDTQYF; DNA: TGCGCCAGCAGCTTGGCCTTGGGGAGCACAGATACGCAGTATTTT
V: TRBV4-1; size: NA; J: TRBJ2-1; D: TRBD2; CDR3: CASSYHSGGAREQFF; DNA: TGCGCCAGCAGCTATCATAGCGGGGGGGCTCGGGAGCAGTTCTTC
V: TRBV30; size: NA; J: TRBJ2-3; D: NA; CDR3: CAWTTTDTQYF; DNA: TGTGCCTGGACGACCACAGATACGCAGTATTTT
V: TRBV9; size: NA; J: TRBJ2-3; D: NA; CDR3: CASSVGAGPLSTDTQYF; DNA: TGTGCCAGCAGCGTAGGGGCCGGACCCCTTTCAACAGATACGCAGTATTTT
V: TRBV6-4; size: few; J: TRBJ2-7; D: NA; CDR3: CASSYLLSYEQYF; DNA: TGTGCCAGCAGTTACCTCCTCTCCTACGAGCAGTACTTC
V: TRBV7-8; size: NA; J: TRBJ2-7; D: NA; CDR3: CASSYRFTYEQYF; DNA: TGTGCCAGCAGCTACAGGTTCACCTACGAGCAGTACTTC
V: TRBV6-5; size: NA; J: TRBJ1-2; D: NA; CDR3: CASSYSRGNYGYTF; DNA: TGTGCCAGCAGTTACTCGAGAGGGAACTATGGCTACACCTTC
V: TRBV7-3; size: few; J: TRBJ1-2; D: TRBD1; CDR3: CASSPGTGDHYGYTF; DNA: TGTGCCAGCAGCCCCGGGACAGGGGATCACTATGGCTACACCTTC